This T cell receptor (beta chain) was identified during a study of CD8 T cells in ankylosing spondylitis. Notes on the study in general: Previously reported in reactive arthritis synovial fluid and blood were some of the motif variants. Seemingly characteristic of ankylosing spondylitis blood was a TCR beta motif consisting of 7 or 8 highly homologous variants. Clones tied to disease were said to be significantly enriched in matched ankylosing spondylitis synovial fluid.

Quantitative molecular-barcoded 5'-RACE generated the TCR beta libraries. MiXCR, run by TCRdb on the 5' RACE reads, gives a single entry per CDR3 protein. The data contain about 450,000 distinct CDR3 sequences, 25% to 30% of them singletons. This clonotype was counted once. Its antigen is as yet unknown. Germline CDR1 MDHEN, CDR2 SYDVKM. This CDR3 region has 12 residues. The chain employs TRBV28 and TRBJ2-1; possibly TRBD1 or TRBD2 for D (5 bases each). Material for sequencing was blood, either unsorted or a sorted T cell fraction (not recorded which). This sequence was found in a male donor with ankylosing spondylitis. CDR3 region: CTVGTQLNEQFF. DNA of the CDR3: TGTACCGTCGGGACCCAACTCAATGAGCAGTTCTTC. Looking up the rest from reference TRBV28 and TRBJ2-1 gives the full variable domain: DVKVTQSSRYLVKRTGEKVFLECVQDMDHENMFWYRQDPGLGLRLIYFSYDVKMKEKGDIPEGYSVSREKKERFSLILESASTNQTSMYLCTVGTQLNEQFFGPGTRLTVL.